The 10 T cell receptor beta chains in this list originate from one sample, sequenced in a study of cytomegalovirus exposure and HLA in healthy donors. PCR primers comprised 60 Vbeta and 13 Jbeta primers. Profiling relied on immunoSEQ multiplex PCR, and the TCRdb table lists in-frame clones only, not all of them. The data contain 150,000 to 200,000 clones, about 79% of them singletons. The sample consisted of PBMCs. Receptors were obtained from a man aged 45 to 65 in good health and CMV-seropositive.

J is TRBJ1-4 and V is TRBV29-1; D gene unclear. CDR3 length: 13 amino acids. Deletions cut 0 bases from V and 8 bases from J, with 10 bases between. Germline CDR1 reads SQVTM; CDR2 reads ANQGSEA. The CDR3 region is CSVEESGAEKLFF. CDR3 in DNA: TGCAGCGTTGAAGAGAGTGGAGCCGAAAAACTGTTTTTT.

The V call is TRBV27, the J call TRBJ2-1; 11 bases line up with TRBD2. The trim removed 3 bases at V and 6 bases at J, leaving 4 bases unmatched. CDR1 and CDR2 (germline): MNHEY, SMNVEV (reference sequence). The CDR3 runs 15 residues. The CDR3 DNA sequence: TGTGCCAGCAGTTTCATAGCGGGGGGGCCCAATGAGCAGTTCTTC. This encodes CASSFIAGGPNEQFF.

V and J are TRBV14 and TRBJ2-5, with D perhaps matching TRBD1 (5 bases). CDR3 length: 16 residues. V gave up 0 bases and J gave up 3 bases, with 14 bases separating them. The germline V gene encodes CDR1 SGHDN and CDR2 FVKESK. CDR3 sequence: CASSQDRAEIKETQYF. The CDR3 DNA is TGTGCCAGCAGCCAAGACAGGGCTGAAATTAAAGAGACCCAGTACTTC.

CDR3 sequence (DNA): TGTGCCAGCAGTGAACCCTCTGGGAGGGGGGCCCAGTACTTC. Translation: CASSEPSGRGAQYF. The genes are TRBV2 and TRBJ2-5; TRBD2 is a possible D gene (7 bases). Germline V gene data show CDR1 as SNHLY and CDR2 as FYNNEI. The V end lost 2 bases, the J end lost 9 bases, and 16 bases lay between the germline ends. CDR3 size: 14 residues.

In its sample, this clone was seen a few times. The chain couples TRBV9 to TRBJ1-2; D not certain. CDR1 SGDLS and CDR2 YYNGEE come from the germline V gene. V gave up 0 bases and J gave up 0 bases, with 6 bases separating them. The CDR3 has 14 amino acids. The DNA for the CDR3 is TGTGCCAGCAGCGTAGATCAGGCTAACTATGGCTACACCTTC. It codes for CASSVDQANYGYTF.

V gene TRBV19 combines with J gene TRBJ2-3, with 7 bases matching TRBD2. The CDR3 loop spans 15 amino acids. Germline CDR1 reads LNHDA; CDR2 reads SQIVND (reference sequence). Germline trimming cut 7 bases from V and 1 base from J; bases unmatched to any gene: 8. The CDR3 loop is CASMRTSRGTDTQYF. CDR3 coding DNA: TGTGCCAGTATGAGGACTAGTCGGGGCACAGATACGCAGTATTTT. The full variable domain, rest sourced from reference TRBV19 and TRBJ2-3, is DGGITQSPKYLFRKEGQNVTLSCEQNLNHDAMYWYRQDPGQGLRLIYYSQIVNDFQKGDIAEGYSVSREKKESFPLTVTSAQKNPTAFYLCASMRTSRGTDTQYFGPGTRLTVL.

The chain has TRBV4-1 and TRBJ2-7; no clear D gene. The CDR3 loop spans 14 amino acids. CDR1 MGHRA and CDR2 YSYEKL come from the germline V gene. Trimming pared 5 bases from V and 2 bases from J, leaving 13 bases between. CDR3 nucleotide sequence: TGCGCCAGCAGCGTCCCTGCACGAGCCTACGAGCAGTACTTC. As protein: CASSVPARAYEQYF.

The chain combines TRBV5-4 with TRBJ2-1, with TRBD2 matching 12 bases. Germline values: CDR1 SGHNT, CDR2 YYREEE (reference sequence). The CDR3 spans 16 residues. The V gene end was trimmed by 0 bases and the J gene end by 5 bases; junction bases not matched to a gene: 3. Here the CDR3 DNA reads TGTGCCAGCAGCTTGGCCTCTAGCGGGGGGGACAATGAGCAGTTCTTC. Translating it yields CASSLASSGGDNEQFF.

DNA for the CDR3: TGTGCCAGCAGCTTTAGGGGGGGGGCCTCCTACAATGAGCAGTTCTTC. Its translation is CASSFRGGASYNEQFF. This chain uses TRBV5-4 with TRBJ2-1; tentatively, D is TRBD2 (7 bases). The ends were cut back, 2 bases at V and 0 bases at J, with 12 bases in the middle. CDR1 and CDR2 (germline): SGHNT, YYREEE (reference sequence). The CDR3 extends over 16 amino acids.

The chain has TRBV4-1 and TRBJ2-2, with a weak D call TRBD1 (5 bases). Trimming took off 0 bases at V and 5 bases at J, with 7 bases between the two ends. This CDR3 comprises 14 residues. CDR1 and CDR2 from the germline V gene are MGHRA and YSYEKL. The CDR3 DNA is TGCGCCAGCAGCCAAGACAGGGTAACCGGGGAGCTGTTTTTT. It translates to CASSQDRVTGELFF.